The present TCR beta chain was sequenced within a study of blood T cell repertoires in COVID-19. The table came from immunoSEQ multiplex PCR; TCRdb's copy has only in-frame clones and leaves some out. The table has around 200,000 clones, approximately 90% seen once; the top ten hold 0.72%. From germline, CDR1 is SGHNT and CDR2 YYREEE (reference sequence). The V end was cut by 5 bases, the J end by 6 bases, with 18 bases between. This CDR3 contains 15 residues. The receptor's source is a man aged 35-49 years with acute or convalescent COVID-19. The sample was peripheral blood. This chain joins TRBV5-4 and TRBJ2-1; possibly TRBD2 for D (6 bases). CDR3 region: CASSYGTSSFNEQFF. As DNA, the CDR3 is TGTGCCAGCAGTTACGGAACTAGCAGTTTCAATGAGCAGTTCTTC.